This T cell receptor (beta chain) was identified during a study of cytomegalovirus exposure and HLA in healthy donors. General observations from the study: Reports credit the classifier with highly specific, highly sensitive diagnosis of cytomegalovirus status. V- and J-gene trimming of TCR beta was linked (in a later analysis) to a missense DCLRE1C variant. The authors enumerated over 150 TCR beta chains as linked to cytomegalovirus. Most TCR beta V segments were productive about 90% or about 30% of the time in an earlier analysis.

V gave up 5 bases and J gave up 3 bases, with 14 bases separating them. Germline assignment: CDR1 LNHDA and CDR2 SQIVND (reference sequence). This CDR3 is 14 amino acids long. As concerns this clone: Its antigen is as yet unknown.

PCR used 60 Vbeta primers and 13 Jbeta primers. Libraries were prepared by immunoSEQ multiplex PCR; TCRdb keeps only in-frame clonotypes and omits some of them. In total, the table holds roughly 120,000 clones. The gene calls are TRBV19 and TRBJ2-7; D perhaps matches TRBD1 (6 bases). The sequence was collected from a man aged 25-45 years in good health and CMV-seronegative. Sequenced material: PBMCs. CDR3 amino acids: CASSPTGFHYEQYF. The CDR3 nucleotides read TGTGCCAGTAGTCCCACAGGGTTCCACTACGAGCAGTACTTC.